One sample yielded the 8 T cell receptor beta chains listed below, sequenced in a study of blood T cells in healthy people across ages. It was with a sample-barcoded 5' primer and a J-beta primer mix that a second PCR of roughly 7 to 12 cycles was run. TCRdb passed the 5' RACE reads through MiXCR, listing each CDR3 protein once. The table has 750,000 to 950,000 distinct CDR3 sequences, roughly 29% seen once; the top ten hold roughly 10%. These data also formed part of another study, on T cells of mothers and their children.

The sequencing sample was made of blood. The receptors come from a woman in her forties in good health.

The chain has TRBV7-9 and TRBJ1-1, with 7 bases matching TRBD1. Trimming removed 6 bases from V and 7 bases from J; junction bases left unmatched: 8. Germline CDR1 and CDR2: SEHNR and FQNEAQ (reference sequence). The CDR3 length is 13 residues. Here the CDR3 DNA reads TGTGCCAGCAGAAAGACAGGGCCGGGTGAAGCTTTCTTT. It is translated as CASRKTGPGEAFF.

The chain recombines TRBV10-2 with TRBJ2-2, with TRBD2 matching 8 bases. The CDR3 consists of 15 residues. V lost 4 bases to trimming and J lost 5 bases; unmatched junction nucleotides: 6. Per germline, CDR1 WSHSY and CDR2 SAAADI. The chain's CDR3 is CASSGRAGVTGELFF. The DNA for the CDR3 is TGCGCCAGCAGTGGAAGAGCGGGGGTTACCGGGGAGCTGTTTTTT.

This clonotype was recorded a few times. This chain joins TRBV5-1 and TRBJ2-1, with 10 nucleotides matching TRBD2. This CDR3 spans 18 amino acids. From germline, CDR1 is SGHRS and CDR2 YFSETQ. J gave up 4 bases and V 4 bases, and 14 bases lay outside the gene matches. The DNA for the CDR3 is TGCGCCAGCAGCCTACTAGCGAAAGCGGGAGGGATTTACAATGAGCAGTTCTTC. It encodes CASSLLAKAGGIYNEQFF.

The table lists this clonotype with a few counts. The junction departs from the called germline gene at one end, perhaps through a read error. Here the CDR3 DNA reads TGTGCCGGCAGCGCAGCTATGGGGATTAGGGAAAACATTCAGTACTTC. This gives the protein CAGSAAMGIRENIQYF. The chain joins TRBV7-2 to TRBJ2-4; D gene unclear. The CDR3 is 16 amino acids. Germline values: CDR1 SGHTA, CDR2 FQGNSA.

This clonotype was seen only a few times. V and J are TRBV7-3 and TRBJ1-4, with D perhaps matching TRBD1 (5 bases). The germline CDR1 and CDR2 sequences are SGHTA and FQGTGA. The CDR3 is made up of 15 amino acids. V dropped 2 bases and J dropped 2 bases, with 9 bases sitting between them. Here the CDR3 reads CASSLQGVTNEKLFF. The CDR3 region has the DNA TGTGCCAGCAGCTTACAGGGCGTCACTAATGAAAAACTGTTTTTT.

This clonotype was found a few times. The gene calls are TRBV7-2 and TRBJ2-5; D not resolved. This CDR3 is 12 amino acids long. V lost 4 bases, J lost 9 bases, and 12 bases lay in between. Germline-derived CDR1 and CDR2 are SGHTA and FQGNSA. The CDR3 nucleotides read TGTGCCAGCAGCTCCCCCTACGAGGCCCAGTACTTC. This codes for CASSSPYEAQYF.

Notes on this clonotype: A single base separates this from a much larger clone, so it may be a read error. The chain recombines TRBV7-6 with TRBJ2-4, with D perhaps TRBD2 (6 bases). This CDR3 region has 13 residues. Germline V gene data show CDR1 as SGHVS and CDR2 as FNYEAQ. The CDR3 is CVSSHVSGEEQYF. CDR3 DNA: TGTGTCAGCAGCCACGTATCCGGGGAGGAGCAGTACTTC.

This clonotype came up many times. The chain is built from TRBV9 and TRBJ2-5, with D maybe TRBD2 (5 bases). The germline V and J ends were trimmed by 1 base and 5 bases, with 12 bases remaining between them. This CDR3 spans 14 amino acids. The germline CDR1 and CDR2 sequences are SGDLS and YYNGEE. CDR3: CASSVRDERETQYF. The CDR3 nucleotides are TGTGCCAGCAGCGTACGGGATGAGCGCGAGACCCAGTACTTC.